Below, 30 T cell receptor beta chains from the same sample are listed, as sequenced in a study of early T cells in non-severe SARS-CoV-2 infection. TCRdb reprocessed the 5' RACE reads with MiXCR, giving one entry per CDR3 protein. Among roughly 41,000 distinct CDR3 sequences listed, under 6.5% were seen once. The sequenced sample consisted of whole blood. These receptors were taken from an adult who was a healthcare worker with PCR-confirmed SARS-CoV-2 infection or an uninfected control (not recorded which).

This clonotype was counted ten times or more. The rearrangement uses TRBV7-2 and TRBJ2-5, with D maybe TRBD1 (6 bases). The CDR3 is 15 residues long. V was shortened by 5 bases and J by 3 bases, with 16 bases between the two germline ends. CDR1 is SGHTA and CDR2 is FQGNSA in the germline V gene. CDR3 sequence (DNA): TGTGCCAGCAGCCTATCAACAGGGTCCAAAGAGACCCAGTACTTC. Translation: CASSLSTGSKETQYF.

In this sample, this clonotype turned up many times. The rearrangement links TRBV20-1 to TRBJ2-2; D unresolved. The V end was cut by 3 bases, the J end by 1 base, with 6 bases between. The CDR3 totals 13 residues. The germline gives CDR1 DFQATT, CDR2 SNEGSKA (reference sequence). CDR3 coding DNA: TGCAGTGCTAGGGCCTTGAACACCGGGGAGCTGTTTTTT. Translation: CSARALNTGELFF.

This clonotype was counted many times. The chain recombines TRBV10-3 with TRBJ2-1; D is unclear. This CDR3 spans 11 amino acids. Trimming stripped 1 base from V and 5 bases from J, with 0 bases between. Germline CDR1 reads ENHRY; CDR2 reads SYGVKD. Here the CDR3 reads CAISEYNEQFF. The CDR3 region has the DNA TGTGCCATCAGTGAGTACAATGAGCAGTTCTTC.

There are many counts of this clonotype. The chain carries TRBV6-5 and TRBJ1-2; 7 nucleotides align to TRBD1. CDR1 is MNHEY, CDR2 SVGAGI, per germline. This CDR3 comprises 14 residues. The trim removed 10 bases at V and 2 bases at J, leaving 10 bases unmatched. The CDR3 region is CATSPGTVNYGYTF. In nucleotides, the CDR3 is TGTGCCACTTCACCGGGGACAGTCAACTATGGCTACACCTTC.

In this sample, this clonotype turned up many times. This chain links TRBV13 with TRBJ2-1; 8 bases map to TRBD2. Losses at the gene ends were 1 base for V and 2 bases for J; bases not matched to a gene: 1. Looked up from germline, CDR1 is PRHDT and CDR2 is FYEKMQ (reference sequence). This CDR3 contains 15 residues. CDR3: CASSLDGGAYNEQFF. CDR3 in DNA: TGTGCCAGCAGCTTAGACGGGGGGGCCTACAATGAGCAGTTCTTC. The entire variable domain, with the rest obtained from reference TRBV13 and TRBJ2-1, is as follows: AAGVIQSPRHLIKEKRETATLKCYPIPRHDTVYWYQQGPGQDPQFLISFYEKMQSDKGSIPDRFSAQQFSDYHSELNMSSLELGDSALYFCASSLDGGAYNEQFFGPGTRLTVL.

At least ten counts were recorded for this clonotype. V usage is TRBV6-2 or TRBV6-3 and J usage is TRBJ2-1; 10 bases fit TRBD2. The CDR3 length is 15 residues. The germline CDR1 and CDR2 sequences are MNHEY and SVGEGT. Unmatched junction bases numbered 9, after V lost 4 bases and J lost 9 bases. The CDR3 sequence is CASSSWLAGVSEQFF. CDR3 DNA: TGTGCCAGCAGTTCCTGGCTAGCGGGAGTGTCTGAGCAGTTCTTC.

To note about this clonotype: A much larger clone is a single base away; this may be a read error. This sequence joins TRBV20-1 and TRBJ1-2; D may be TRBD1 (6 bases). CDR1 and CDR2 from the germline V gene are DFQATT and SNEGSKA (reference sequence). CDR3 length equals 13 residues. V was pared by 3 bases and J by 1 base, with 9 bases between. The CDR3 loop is CSARDSSNYGYTF. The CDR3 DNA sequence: TGCAGTGCTAGGGACAGTAGTAACTATGGCTACACCTTC.

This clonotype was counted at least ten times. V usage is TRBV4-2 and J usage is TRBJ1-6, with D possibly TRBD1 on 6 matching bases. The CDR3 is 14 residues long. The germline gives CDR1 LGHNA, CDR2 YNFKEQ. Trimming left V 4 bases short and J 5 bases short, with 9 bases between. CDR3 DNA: TGTGCCAGCAGCCGACAGGTGGATAATTCACCCCTCCACTTT. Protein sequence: CASSRQVDNSPLHF.

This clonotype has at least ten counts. The CDR3, as DNA: TGTGCCAGCAGCCTTGGTACAGAGACCTACGAGCAGTACTTC. Translation gives CASSLGTETYEQYF. The chain combines TRBV11-2 with TRBJ2-7; no clear D gene. The V end was cut by 5 bases, the J end by 2 bases, with 13 bases between. Germline assignment: CDR1 SGHAT and CDR2 FQNNGV. The CDR3 length is 14 residues.

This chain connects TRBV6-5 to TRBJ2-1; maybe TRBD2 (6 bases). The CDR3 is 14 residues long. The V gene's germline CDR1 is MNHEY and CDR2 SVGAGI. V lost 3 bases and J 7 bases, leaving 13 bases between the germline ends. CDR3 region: CASSYRGMGNEQFF. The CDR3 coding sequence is TGTGCCAGCAGTTATCGCGGGATGGGGAATGAGCAGTTCTTC.

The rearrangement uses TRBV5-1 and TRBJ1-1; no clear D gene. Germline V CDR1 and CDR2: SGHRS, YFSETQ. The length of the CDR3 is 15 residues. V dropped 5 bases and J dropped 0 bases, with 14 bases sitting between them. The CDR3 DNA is TGCGCCAGCAGAGTCATTGCCAACCTGAACACTGAAGCTTTCTTT. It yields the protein CASRVIANLNTEAFF. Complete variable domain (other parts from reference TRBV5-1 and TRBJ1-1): KAGVTQTPRYLIKTRGQQVTLSCSPISGHRSVSWYQQTPGQGLQFLFEYFSETQRNKGNFPGRFSGRQFSNSRSEMNVSTLELGDSALYLCASRVIANLNTEAFFGQGTRLTVV.

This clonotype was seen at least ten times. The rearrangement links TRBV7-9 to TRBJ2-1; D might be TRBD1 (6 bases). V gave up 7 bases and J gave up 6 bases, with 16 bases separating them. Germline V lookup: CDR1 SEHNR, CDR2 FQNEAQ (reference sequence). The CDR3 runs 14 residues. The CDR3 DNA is TGTGCCAGCACCTTGACGGGACACCTCAATGAGCAGTTCTTC. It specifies CASTLTGHLNEQFF.

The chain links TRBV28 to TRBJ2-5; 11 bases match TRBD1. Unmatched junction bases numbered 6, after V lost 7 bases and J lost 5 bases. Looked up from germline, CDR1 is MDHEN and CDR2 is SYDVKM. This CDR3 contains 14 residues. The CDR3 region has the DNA TGTGCCAGCAACCGGGACAGGGGGAGTGAGACCCAGTACTTC. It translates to CASNRDRGSETQYF.

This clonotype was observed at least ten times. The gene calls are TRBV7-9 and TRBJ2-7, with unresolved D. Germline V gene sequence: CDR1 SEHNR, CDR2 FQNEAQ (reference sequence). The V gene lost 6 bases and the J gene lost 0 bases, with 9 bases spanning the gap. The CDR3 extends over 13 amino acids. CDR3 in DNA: TGTGCCAGCAGGTCCGGTAGCTCCTACGAGCAGTACTTC. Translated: CASRSGSSYEQYF.

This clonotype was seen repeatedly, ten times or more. This CDR3 reads CASSYSIPGSGNTIYF. The DNA of the CDR3 is TGTGCCAGCAGTTACTCGATCCCAGGATCTGGAAACACCATATATTTT. V usage is TRBV6-5 and J usage is TRBJ1-3, with no clear D. Germline V lookup: CDR1 MNHEY, CDR2 SVGAGI. The V end lost 0 bases, the J end lost 1 base, and 10 bases lay between the germline ends. The length of the CDR3 is 16 residues.

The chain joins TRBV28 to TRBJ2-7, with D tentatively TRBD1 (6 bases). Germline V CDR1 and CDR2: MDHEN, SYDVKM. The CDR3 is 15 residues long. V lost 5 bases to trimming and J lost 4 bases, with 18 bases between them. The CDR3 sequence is CASSPQQGTLYEQYF. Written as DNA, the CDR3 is TGTGCCAGCAGTCCCCAACAGGGAACCTTGTACGAGCAGTACTTC.

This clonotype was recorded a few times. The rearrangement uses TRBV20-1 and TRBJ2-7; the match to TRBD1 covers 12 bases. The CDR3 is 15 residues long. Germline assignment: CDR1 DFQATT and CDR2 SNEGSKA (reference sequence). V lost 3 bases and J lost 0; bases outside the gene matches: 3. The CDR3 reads CSASRGQGASYEQYF. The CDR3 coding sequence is TGCAGTGCTAGCCGGGGACAGGGGGCCTCCTACGAGCAGTACTTC.

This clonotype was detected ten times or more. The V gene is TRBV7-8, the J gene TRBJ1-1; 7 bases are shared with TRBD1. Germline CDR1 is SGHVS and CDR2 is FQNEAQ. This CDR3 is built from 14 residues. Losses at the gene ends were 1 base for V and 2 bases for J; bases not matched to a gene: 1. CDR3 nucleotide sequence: TGTGCCAGCAGCTTAGACAGGGGAAACACTGAAGCTTTCTTT. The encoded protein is CASSLDRGNTEAFF. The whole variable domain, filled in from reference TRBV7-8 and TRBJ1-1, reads GAGVSQSPRYKVAKRGQDVALRCDPISGHVSLFWYQQALGQGPEFLTYFQNEAQLDKSGLPSDRFFAERPEGSVSTLKIQRTQQEDSAVYLCASSLDRGNTEAFFGQGTRLTVV.

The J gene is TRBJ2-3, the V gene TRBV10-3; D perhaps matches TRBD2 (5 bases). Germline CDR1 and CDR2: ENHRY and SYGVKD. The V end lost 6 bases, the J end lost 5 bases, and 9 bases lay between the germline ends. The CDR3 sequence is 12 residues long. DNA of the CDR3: TGTGCCATCAGACTAGGTGGAGATACGCAGTATTTT. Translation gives CAIRLGGDTQYF.

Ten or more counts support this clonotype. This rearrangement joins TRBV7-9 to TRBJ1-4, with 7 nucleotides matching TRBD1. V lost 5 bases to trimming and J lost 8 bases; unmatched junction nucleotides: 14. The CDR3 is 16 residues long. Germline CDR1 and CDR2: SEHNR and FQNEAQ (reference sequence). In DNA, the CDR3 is TGTGCCAGCAGCCTATGGCGAGGGGGCGATGAAGAAAAACTGTTTTTT. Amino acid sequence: CASSLWRGGDEEKLFF.

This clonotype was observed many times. Here the CDR3 DNA reads TGTGCCAGCAGCCTCGGAAACACCGGGGAGCTGTTTTTT. It codes for CASSLGNTGELFF. This rearrangement joins TRBV7-2 to TRBJ2-2; unclear D gene. Germline loops: CDR1 SGHTA, CDR2 FQGNSA. The CDR3 contains 13 residues. Trimming pared 5 bases from V and 2 bases from J, leaving 6 bases between.

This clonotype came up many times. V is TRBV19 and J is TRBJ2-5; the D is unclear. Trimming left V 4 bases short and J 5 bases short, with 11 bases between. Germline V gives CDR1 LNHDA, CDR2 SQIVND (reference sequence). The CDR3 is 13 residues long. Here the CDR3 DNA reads TGTGCCAGTAGTAAAACACCGGAGGAGACCCAGTACTTC. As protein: CASSKTPEETQYF.

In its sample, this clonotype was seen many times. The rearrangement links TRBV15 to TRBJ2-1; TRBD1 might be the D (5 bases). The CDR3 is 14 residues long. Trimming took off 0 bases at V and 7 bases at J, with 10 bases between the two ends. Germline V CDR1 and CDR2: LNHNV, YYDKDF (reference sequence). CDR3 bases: TGTGCCACCAGCAGAGATAGACAGAGGAATGAGCAGTTCTTC. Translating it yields CATSRDRQRNEQFF.

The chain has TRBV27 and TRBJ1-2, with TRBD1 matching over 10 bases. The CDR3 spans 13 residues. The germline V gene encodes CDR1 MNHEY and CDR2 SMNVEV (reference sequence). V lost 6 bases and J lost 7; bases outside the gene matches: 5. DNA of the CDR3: TGTGCCAGCAGACTGACAGGGGGCTCTGGCTACACCTTC. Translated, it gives CASRLTGGSGYTF.

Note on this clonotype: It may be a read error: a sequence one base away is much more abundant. The CDR3 here is CASGRPGGATYEQYF. The CDR3 DNA sequence: TGTGCTAGTGGTCGCCCAGGGGGGGCCACCTACGAGCAGTACTTC. J is TRBJ2-7 and V is TRBV12-5, with D possibly called TRBD1 or TRBD2 (7 bases each). Trimming took 5 bases from V and 2 from J, leaving 16 bases between them. The CDR3 extends over 15 amino acids. The germline V gene encodes CDR1 LGHNT and CDR2 FRNRAP.

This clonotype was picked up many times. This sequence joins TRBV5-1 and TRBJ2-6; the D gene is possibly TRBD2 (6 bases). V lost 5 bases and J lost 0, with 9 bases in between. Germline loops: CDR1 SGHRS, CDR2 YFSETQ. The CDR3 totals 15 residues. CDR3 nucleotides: TGCGCCAGCAGAGCGGGTGCCTCTGGGGCCAACGTCCTGACTTTC. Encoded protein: CASRAGASGANVLTF. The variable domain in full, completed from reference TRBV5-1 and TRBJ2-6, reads KAGVTQTPRYLIKTRGQQVTLSCSPISGHRSVSWYQQTPGQGLQFLFEYFSETQRNKGNFPGRFSGRQFSNSRSEMNVSTLELGDSALYLCASRAGASGANVLTFGAGSRLTVL.

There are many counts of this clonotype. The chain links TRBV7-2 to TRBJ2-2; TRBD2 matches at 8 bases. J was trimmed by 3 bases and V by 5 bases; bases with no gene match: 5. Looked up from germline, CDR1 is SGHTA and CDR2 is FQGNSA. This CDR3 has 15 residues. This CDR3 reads CASSTPGGHTGELFF. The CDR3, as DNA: TGTGCCAGCAGCACCCCGGGGGGGCACACCGGGGAGCTGTTTTTT.

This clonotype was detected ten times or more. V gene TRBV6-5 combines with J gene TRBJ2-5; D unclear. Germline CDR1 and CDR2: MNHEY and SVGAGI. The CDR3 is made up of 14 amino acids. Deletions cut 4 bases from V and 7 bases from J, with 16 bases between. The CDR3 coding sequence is TGTGCCAGCAGTTCCCTGACGGGTCCAGGGACCCAGTACTTC. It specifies CASSSLTGPGTQYF.

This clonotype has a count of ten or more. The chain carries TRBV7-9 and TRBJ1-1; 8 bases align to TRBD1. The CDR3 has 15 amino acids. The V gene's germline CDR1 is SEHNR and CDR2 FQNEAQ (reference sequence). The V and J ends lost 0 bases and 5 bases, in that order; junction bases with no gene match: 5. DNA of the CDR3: TGTGCCAGCAGCTTAGCGCGACAGGGGTTAACTGAAGCTTTCTTT. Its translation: CASSLARQGLTEAFF.

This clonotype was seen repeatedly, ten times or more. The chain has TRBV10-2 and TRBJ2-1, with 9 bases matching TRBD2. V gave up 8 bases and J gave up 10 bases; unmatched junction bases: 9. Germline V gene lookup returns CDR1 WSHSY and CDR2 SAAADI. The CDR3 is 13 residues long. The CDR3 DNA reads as TGCGCCAGCCTTAGCGGGAGTTTCTGGGAGCAGTTCTTC. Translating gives CASLSGSFWEQFF.